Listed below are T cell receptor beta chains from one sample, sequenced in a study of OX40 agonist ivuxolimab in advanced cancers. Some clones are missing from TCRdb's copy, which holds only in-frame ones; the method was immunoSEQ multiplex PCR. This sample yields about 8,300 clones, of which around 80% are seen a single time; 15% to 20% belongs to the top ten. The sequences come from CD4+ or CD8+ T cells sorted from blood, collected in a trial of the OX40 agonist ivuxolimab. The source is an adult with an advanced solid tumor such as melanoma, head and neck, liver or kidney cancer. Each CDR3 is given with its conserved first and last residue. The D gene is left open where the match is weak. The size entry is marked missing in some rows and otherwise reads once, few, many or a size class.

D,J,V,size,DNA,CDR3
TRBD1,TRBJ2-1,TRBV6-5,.,TGTGCCAGCACAAACGGGGGACAGGGTGGTAATGAGCAGTTCTTC,CASTNGGQGGNEQFF
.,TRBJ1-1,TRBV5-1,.,TGCGCCAGCAGTTTCGGCGCAGTGAATGGGATCACTGAAGCTTTCTTT,CASSFGAVNGITEAFF
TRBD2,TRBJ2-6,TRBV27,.,TGTGCCAGCTCCTGGGGGGGTTTAGGGGCCAACGTCCTGACTTTC,CASSWGGLGANVLTF
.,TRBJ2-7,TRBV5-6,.,TGTGCCAGCAGCTGGGGCGGGGACGACTTCTACGAGCAGTACTTC,CASSWGGDDFYEQYF
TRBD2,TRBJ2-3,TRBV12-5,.,TGTGCTAGTGGTTCTGGACTAGCGGGGGGAGATACGCAGTATTTT,CASGSGLAGGDTQYF
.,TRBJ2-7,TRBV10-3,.,TGTGCCATCAGTGCGGCAGGGGGGCACTACGAGCAGTACTTC,CAISAAGGHYEQYF
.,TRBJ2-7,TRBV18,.,TGTGCCAGCTCACCCGGGGACACCTACGAGCAGTACTTC,CASSPGDTYEQYF
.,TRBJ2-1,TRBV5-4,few,TGTGCCAGCAGCCTTTGGACGGCAGGCGAGCAGTTCTTC,CASSLWTAGEQFF
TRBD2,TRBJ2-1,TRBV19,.,TGTGCCAGTAGTCAACAGCGGGGGGGCTACAATGAGCAGTTCTTC,CASSQQRGGYNEQFF
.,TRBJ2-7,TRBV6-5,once,TGTGCCAGCAGTTTAACAAGGGGGAGCGAGCAGTACTTC,CASSLTRGSEQYF
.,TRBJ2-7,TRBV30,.,TGTGCTTACGCCGGGATGAACTCCTACGAGCAGTACTTC,CAYAGMNSYEQYF
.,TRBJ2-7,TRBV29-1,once,TGCAGCGTTGTATGGGGGGACCCCTACGAGCAGTACTTC,CSVVWGDPYEQYF
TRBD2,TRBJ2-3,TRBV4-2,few,TGTGCCAGCAGCCAGGGCCTAGCGGGGGGGGGAGACACAGATACGCAGTATTTT,CASSQGLAGGGDTDTQYF
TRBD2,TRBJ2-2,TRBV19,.,TGTGCCAGTAGTATGTCGGGAGGGGCCACCCATGACACCGGGGAGCTGTTTTTT,CASSMSGGATHDTGELFF
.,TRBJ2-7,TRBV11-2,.,TGTGCCAGCGGATGGGGCAGGGACTCCTACGAGCAGTACTTC,CASGWGRDSYEQYF